A single T cell receptor (beta chain) is shown here with its context. This clonotype was observed a single time. Its antigen remains undetermined. Given a far larger clone just one base away, this is likely a sequencing read error. The time point label here, explained by the study, means: newly diagnosed GD, antithyroid drugs for less than 3 months. RNA was extracted from PBMCs in TRIzol for both TCR sequencing and RNA sequencing. Graves' disease was diagnosed according to American Thyroid Association guidelines. The patients came from an endocrinology department in Xi'an, China. Each patient gave around 9.2 milliliters of peripheral blood, collected in an EDTA anticoagulant tube. Ficoll Paque Plus density gradient separation was used to isolate PBMCs, and no further T cell sorting was done. An Agilent 2100 Bioanalyzer and agarose gel were used to check RNA quality, while a NanoDrop 2000 measured RNA concentration.

The entry originates in a study of regulatory T cells in long-lasting Graves disease (dated by TCRdb to about 2021). In the study overall: Antithyroid drugs had been taken for less than 3 months by newly diagnosed Graves' disease patients. The study took place in China and was registered as a clinical trial. A total of some 33 samples were covered by TCR sequencing, comprising 13 persistent and around 20 newly diagnosed Graves' disease patients. Persistent Graves' disease patients were compared with newly diagnosed Graves' disease patients by peripheral blood TCR sequencing and RNA sequencing. Overall study outcomes, separate from this receptor: Because the primary lesion, thyroid tissue, could not be accessed, the study looked at peripheral blood alone. Sequencing and analysis were limited to the TCR beta chain. Compared with newly diagnosed patients, patients with persistent Graves' disease had lower TCR Shannon entropy and fewer highly expanded clones, which suggests clonal expansion. Preferential use of TRBV28, TRBJ1-2 and TRBJ2-5 was observed in persistent disease, whereas TRBV20-1 and TRBJ2-1 were favored in newly diagnosed disease. As a limitation, the authors acknowledged that the small sample size may reduce accuracy. A larger number of public clonotypes was shared among persistent patients (approximately 3,000) than among newly diagnosed patients (around 970).

The library was generated by multiplex PCR. Sequencing was carried out with an Illumina HiSeq 4000. CDR3 regions were amplified by Arm-PCR with iRepertoire HTBI primers to construct TCR beta libraries. Before sequencing, the PCR products underwent gel purification. Per the source publication's procedure: Gene usage analysis of CDR3 amino acid clonotypes used the roughly 60 TRBV and around 14 TRBJ segments found across samples. COPE and FqMerger were used to merge the filtered high-quality paired reads into contigs. Contigs were aligned with BLAST to IMGT TRBV, TRBD and TRBJ reference genes, and CDR3 was defined per IMGT. Any clonotype with a frequency above 0.1% was classified as a highly expanded clone. Shannon entropy served as the measure of repertoire diversity, while the Gini coefficient captured V-J evenness. A clonotype found in more than one individual was treated as public. The raw public data were reprocessed by TCRdb itself: fastp quality trimming at Q25, MiXCR clonotype calling, in-frame beta chains only. Each entry merges the rows of one CDR3 protein and shows their most common DNA and genes. TCRdb, rather than the study authors, made the V and J calls. A total of a few hundred thousand distinct CDR3 sequences appear in this sample, approximately 20% of them only once. Around 15% of the sample goes to the ten largest clones.

CDR3 length: 13 amino acids, cysteine to phenylalanine. Only the CDR3 region is kept as DNA, spanning 39 bases read in frame from base 1. This sample was also put to use in a study of T cells in Graves' hyperthyroidism and ophthalmopathy. According to the second study: Graves' hyperthyroidism was defined as stable when no progression to ophthalmopathy occurred over 18 months of follow-up. Hyperthyroidism patients were newly diagnosed, with disease duration under 2 months, and aged 18 to 65 years. The study excluded patients with uncontrolled infections, other autoimmune diseases, pregnancy or lactation. Diagnoses relied on clinical symptoms, serum thyroxine and TRAb, thyroid ultrasound and orbital computed tomography. The TCR CDR3 was subjected to a first round of RT-PCR using the HTBI primer set and the Qiagen OneStep RT-PCR kit. Blood samples also contained most of the expanded thyroid clonotypes (frequency above 0.001), which suggests that blood repertoires may reflect thyroid immune responses. A model built on a 13 V-J signature distinguished ophthalmopathy from stable hyperthyroidism, reaching around 90% sensitivity and around 81% specificity in cross-validation and 80%/75% in testing. In validation, the model predicted progression to ophthalmopathy a median of roughly 6.5 months before onset, with over 55% sensitivity and 72.22% specificity. To identify TCR V-J signatures that set the groups apart, the researchers used a discovery cohort of more than 95 patients, made up of some 41 with Graves' ophthalmopathy and some 60 with stable Graves' hyperthyroidism. An independent validation cohort of around 19 hyperthyroidism patients and approximately 16 patients who later progressed to ophthalmopathy tested prospective prediction of ophthalmopathy. The approximately 100 discovery patients were divided at random into training and test sets in a 7:3 ratio. In addition, the study compared T-cell repertoires in thyroid tissue and in blood from 6 or 7 Graves' hyperthyroidism patients. Once sampling was done, hyperthyroidism patients were given methimazole at a starting dose of 30 mg daily, whereas ophthalmopathy patients were given high-dose intravenous methylprednisolone. Libraries were constructed in a second round of multiplex PCR, after which size selection and purification were carried out. Sequencing of the libraries was done on an Illumina HiSeq2000 using paired-end 100 bp reads. Raw data were processed with SOAPnuke, discarding reads with adapters, uncalled bases, mean Phred below 15, or no exact constant-primer or identifier match. COPE v1.2.5 was used to merge the high-quality paired reads, and each unique nucleotide sequence was defined as a clonotype. Clonotypes were aligned to IMGT TRBV, TRBD and TRBJ reference segments using MiTCR v1.1. The analysis was restricted to V-J combinations with a frequency above 0.0001, which together covered just over 98% of the repertoires. A TCS score was defined as the ratio between F50 (clonal expansion) and ExV (chaos), using BLOSUM62-based TCRdist between CDR3 peptides within each V-J. Welch's t-statistics and random forest reduced 500 to 650 V-J features to some 14, which were used in a naive Bayes classifier (R e1071). Sample size was not statistically predetermined, and blinding of investigators to group allocation was not performed. According to the paper, TCR Vbeta CDR3 sequencing was carried out on approximately 140 peripheral blood samples, which came from under 50 ophthalmopathy, about 75 hyperthyroidism and approximately 17 progressor patients.

The sequenced sample was peripheral blood mononuclear cells (PBMCs), obtained at new diagnosis, from a patient treated with antithyroid drugs. The sequence links TRBV12-3 or TRBV12-4 to TRBJ1-2; the D gene is not confidently resolved. The clonotype originates from a woman aged 25-40 years with Graves disease. Donor details come from another sample of the same person, matched by shared clones. The CDR3 amino acid sequence is: CVSSLARNYGYTF. The DNA sequence follows: TGTGTCAGCAGTTTAGCCAGGAACTATGGCTACACCTTC.